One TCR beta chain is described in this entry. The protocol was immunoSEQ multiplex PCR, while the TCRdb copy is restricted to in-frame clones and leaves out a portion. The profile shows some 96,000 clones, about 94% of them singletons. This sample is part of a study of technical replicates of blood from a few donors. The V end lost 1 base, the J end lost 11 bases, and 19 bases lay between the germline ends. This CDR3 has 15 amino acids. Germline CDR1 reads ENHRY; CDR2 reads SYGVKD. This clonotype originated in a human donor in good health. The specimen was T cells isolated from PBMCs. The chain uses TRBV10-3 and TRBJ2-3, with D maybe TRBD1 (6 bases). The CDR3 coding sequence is TGTGCCATCAGTGAGTTAACAGGGACCACATCGGGGCAGTATTTT. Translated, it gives CAISELTGTTSGQYF.